This TCR beta chain was found in a study of shared clonotypes between healthy human individuals. Original processing methods: There were no quality scores in the junction-only immunoSEQ sequences, so filtering differed. Clones were sequenced by immunoSEQ multiplex PCR, and TCRdb holds only the in-frame ones, with some missing. V and J calls and clone size follow that table, whereas D and trimming were derived from the DNA. The sample gives roughly 2.2 million clones, 80% to 95% of which show up once; about 0.41% is in the top ten. The TCR originated in a man between 18 and 35 years old in good health. Some clones in this sample may be carry-over from other donors' samples. What was sequenced was naive CD4+ T cells from PBMCs. Indicated subset: CD45RA+ positively selected.

The CDR3 nucleotides read TGTGCCAGAAGCGCACCGGGACAGCCGAACACCGGGGAGCTGTTTTTT. It is translated as CARSAPGQPNTGELFF. The genes are TRBV5-3 and TRBJ2-2, with 7 bases lining up with TRBD1. TRBV5-3 is an ORF; its function is uncertain. This CDR3 has 16 residues. V lost 4 bases to trimming and J lost 0 bases; unmatched junction nucleotides: 6.